Listed below are T cell receptor beta chains from one sample, sequenced in a study of esophageal squamous cell carcinoma under preoperative chemotherapy. One entry per CDR3 protein, called by TCRdb with MiXCR from the PCR reads. Here the sample spans roughly 10,000 distinct CDR3 sequences, roughly 59% being singletons. Sampling took place from a patient given preoperative chemotherapy. The receptors stem from a human donor with esophageal squamous cell carcinoma. The donor label of this sample is uncertain. Both conserved end residues are part of each CDR3. The D gene is left open where the match is weak. Clone size appears in some rows only: once, few, many, or a class for an expanded clone.

TGTGCCAGCAGTTTATCCGGACGACAGGGCACAGATACGCAGTATTTT	CASSLSGRQGTDTQYF	.	.	TRBV27	TRBJ2-3
TGTGCCAGCAGTGAAGCGGGCGGGGGGAGCGGGGCCACAGAGACGCAGTATTTT	CASSEAGGGSGATETQYF	.	TRBD2	TRBV6-1	TRBJ2-3
TGTGCCAGCAGTGAATTGTGGGGGTGCTACACAGATACGCAGTATTTT	CASSELWGCYTDTQYF	few	.	TRBV6-1	TRBJ2-3
TGTGCCAGCAGGGGGCTAGCGGGGCTGGCGGATACGCAGTATTTT	CASRGLAGLADTQYF	.	TRBD2	TRBV12-3/TRBV12-4	TRBJ2-3
TGTGCCAGCAGTGACTTTTACGAGCAGTACTTC	CASSDFYEQYF	.	.	TRBV6-1	TRBJ2-7
TGCGCCAGCAGCCCCGGGACAGTAAACAATGAGCAGTTCTTC	CASSPGTVNNEQFF	.	TRBD1	TRBV10-1	TRBJ2-1
TGTGCCAGCAGTGAATCGGGGGTGAGCGACACAGATACGCAGTATTTC	CASSESGVSDTDTQYF	.	.	TRBV6-1	TRBJ2-3
TGTGCCAGCAGTGAAGAGTACCTAGCGGGATTTAACAATGAGCAGTTCTTC	CASSEEYLAGFNNEQFF	.	TRBD2	TRBV6-1	TRBJ2-1
TGTGCCAGCAGTGGCCGGGCAGGGGCGATGTCTGCCACAGACACGCAGTACTTT	CASSGRAGAMSATDTQYF	.	.	TRBV6-1	TRBJ2-3
TGTGCCAGCAGTTACTCCGTACTAGCGGGAGTACCCGGGGAGCTGTTTTTT	CASSYSVLAGVPGELFF	.	TRBD2	TRBV6-5	TRBJ2-2
TGTGCCAGCAGGGAATTTGGGGGCCGCGACACAGAGACGCAGTATTTC	CASREFGGRDTETQYF	.	.	TRBV6-1	TRBJ2-3
TGTGCCAGCACGGGGATGGGATACGAGCAGTTCTTC	CASTGMGYEQFF	.	.	TRBV6-1	TRBJ2-1
TGTGCCAGCCGACCTACCCTAGGGAACGGGGAGCTGTTTTTT	CASRPTLGNGELFF	once	.	TRBV6-2/TRBV6-3	TRBJ2-2
TGCGCCGGCTGGGCCAGCTCCGATGAGCTGTTTTTT	CAGWASSDELFF	.	.	TRBV6-1	TRBJ2-2